This TCR beta chain was recorded in a study of blood T cell repertoires in COVID-19. The overall study: Both acute and convalescent COVID-19 samples were obtained from the United States, Italy and Spain. PBMCs, B-cell-depleted T cells, or T cells provided the cDNA or gDNA that made up the material.

Methods used by the authors: The authors estimated nucleated cell counts from reference gene primer amplification. Using immunoSEQ multiplex PCR, the repertoire was profiled, and TCRdb retains in-frame clones only, with some absent. V and J calls and clone size are those listed in that table; D and trimming were worked out from the DNA. The table shows roughly 73,000 clones, with roughly 84% occurring only once. Sequencing was performed on peripheral blood. The TCR originated in a woman older than 75 with active or convalescent COVID-19.

The CDR3 region is CASSQDHRGGTEAFF. In DNA, the CDR3 is TGCGCCAGCAGCCAAGATCACAGGGGGGGAACTGAAGCTTTCTTT. The J gene is TRBJ1-1, the V gene TRBV4-3; 8 bases are a match to TRBD1. CDR3 size: 15 residues. V was pared by 0 bases and J by 5 bases, with 5 bases of the junction left unmatched. In germline, CDR1 is LGHNA, CDR2 YSLEER.